A single sample is the source of the 15 T cell receptor beta chains below, sequenced in a study of cytomegalovirus exposure and HLA in healthy donors. PCR amplification relied on 60 Vbeta primers (plus 13 Jbeta primers). TCRdb keeps only in-frame clones here, not all; method: immunoSEQ multiplex PCR. The sample includes 100,000 to 150,000 clones, roughly 10% of them seen just once. The sequencing sample was made of PBMCs. These receptors originate from a woman in her late teens or twenties in good health and CMV-seropositive.

The chain uses TRBV19 and TRBJ2-2; perhaps TRBD2 as D (6 bases). V shed 4 bases and J shed 3 bases, with 9 bases lying between them. The CDR3 is made up of 14 amino acids. The V gene's germline CDR1 is LNHDA and CDR2 SQIVND (reference sequence). The CDR3 DNA reads TGTGCCAGTAGTACGCCTAGCGACACCGGGGAGCTGTTTTTT. Encoded protein: CASSTPSDTGELFF.

This chain links TRBV5-1 with TRBJ2-1; TRBD1 matches 7 bases. CDR1 SGHRS and CDR2 YFSETQ come from the germline V gene. J gave up 7 bases and V 4 bases, and 5 bases lay outside the gene matches. The CDR3 is 13 residues long. DNA for the CDR3: TGCGCCAGCAGCCCCGACAGGGTAAATGAGCAGTTCTTC. Translated: CASSPDRVNEQFF.

This clone occurred many times. This sequence joins TRBV6-1 and TRBJ2-2; 10 bases align to TRBD2. CDR3 size: 14 residues. V lost 5 bases, J lost 4 bases, and 1 base stayed unmatched. Germline CDR1 MNHNS, CDR2 SASEGT. CDR3 nucleotides: TGTGCCAGCAGTAGCGGGAGGGCCACCGGGGAGCTGTTTTTT. Translated: CASSSGRATGELFF.

This rearrangement joins TRBV6-1 to TRBJ1-5; 7 nucleotides line up with TRBD1. The CDR3 has 16 residues. Germline values: CDR1 MNHNS, CDR2 SASEGT. J gave up 1 base and V 2 bases, and 5 bases lay outside the gene matches. This chain's CDR3 is CASSEWGRGSNQPQHF. CDR3 DNA: TGTGCCAGCAGTGAATGGGGCAGGGGGAGCAATCAGCCCCAGCATTTT.

To note about this clone: Other DNA sequences in this sample translate to the same CDR3. The chain is built from TRBV19 and TRBJ1-1, with D unresolved. The germline V gene has CDR1 LNHDA and CDR2 SQIVND (reference sequence). The CDR3 has 13 amino acids. V was shortened by 5 bases and J by 2 bases, with 9 bases between the two germline ends. The CDR3 region is CASSPSLNTEAFF. The CDR3 DNA reads TGTGCCAGTAGTCCAAGCCTAAACACTGAAGCTTTCTTT.

The chain links TRBV19 to TRBJ1-1; perhaps TRBD1 as D (6 bases). From germline, CDR1 is LNHDA and CDR2 SQIVND (reference sequence). Between the trimmed V and J ends, which lost 5 bases and 1 base, there was a span of 11 bases. The CDR3 covers 14 residues. CDR3: CASSVGGQNTEAFF. The CDR3 DNA is TGTGCCAGTAGTGTAGGGGGGCAGAACACTGAAGCTTTCTTT.

This clone was picked up a small number of times. The genes are TRBV27 and TRBJ2-1, with 7 bases aligning to TRBD1. Germline V lookup: CDR1 MNHEY, CDR2 SMNVEV (reference sequence). The CDR3 runs to 15 residues. J gave up 6 bases and V 3 bases, and 8 bases lay outside the gene matches. CDR3 bases: TGTGCCAGCAGTTTGCCAGGGGGATCGCCCAATGAGCAGTTCTTC. Translating gives CASSLPGGSPNEQFF.

The gene calls are TRBV25-1 and TRBJ1-1, with D maybe TRBD1 (5 bases). V lost 4 bases and J lost 2, with 20 bases in between. The CDR3 spans 17 residues. CDR1 and CDR2 (germline): MGHDK, SYGVNS. The CDR3 DNA is TGTGCCAGCAGTGGAGGTGGGAAGGGGCCCCGAAACACTGAAGCTTTCTTT. Amino acids: CASSGGGKGPRNTEAFF.

A few counts support this clone. This rearrangement joins TRBV2 to TRBJ1-5, with 7 bases fitting TRBD1. CDR1 and CDR2 from the germline V gene are SNHLY and FYNNEI. Trimming took 7 bases from V and 0 from J; bases not matched to a gene: 3. The CDR3 is made up of 14 amino acids. CDR3 amino acids: CASKTGYSNQPQHF. The DNA of the CDR3 is TGTGCCAGCAAGACAGGGTATAGCAATCAGCCCCAGCATTTT.

The chain uses TRBV6-1 and TRBJ1-4; D perhaps matches TRBD1 (6 bases). Per germline, CDR1 MNHNS and CDR2 SASEGT. V was clipped by 4 bases and J by 8 bases, with 11 bases between them. This CDR3 has 13 amino acids. CDR3 coding DNA: TGTGCCAGCAGTGTGGGGACATACGAAAAACTGTTTTTT. It codes for CASSVGTYEKLFF.

The J gene is TRBJ2-7, the V gene TRBV5-1, with a tentative D call TRBD2 (7 bases). Trimming removed 4 bases at V and 3 bases at J, with 23 bases between. Germline-derived CDR1 and CDR2 are SGHRS and YFSETQ. The CDR3 totals 17 residues. Here the CDR3 reads CASSLVPGGREGYEQYF. The CDR3 DNA reads as TGCGCCAGCAGCCTCGTCCCGGGGGGCAGGGAAGGCTACGAGCAGTACTTC.

This clone was picked up a small number of times. The chain uses TRBV6-6 and TRBJ2-7; possibly TRBD1 for D (5 bases). V gave up 2 bases and J gave up 0 bases, with 8 bases separating them. This CDR3 has 14 residues. CDR1 is MNHNY, CDR2 SVGAGI, per germline (reference sequence). This chain's CDR3 is CASSYGASSYEQYF. In nucleotides, the CDR3 is TGTGCCAGCAGTTACGGGGCCAGCTCCTACGAGCAGTACTTC.

The rearrangement uses TRBV6-5 and TRBJ2-7; 8 bases agree with TRBD1. The CDR3 is 14 residues long. Per germline, CDR1 MNHEY and CDR2 SVGAGI. The ends lost 5 bases at V and 3 bases at J; junction bases unmatched: 6. This CDR3 is CASSQGAVGYEQYF. The DNA of the CDR3 is TGTGCCAGCAGTCAGGGGGCCGTGGGCTACGAGCAGTACTTC.

The chain joins TRBV7-9 to TRBJ2-1; 12 bases fit TRBD2. Germline lookup yields CDR1 SEHNR and CDR2 FQNEAQ (reference sequence). V shed 0 bases and J 9 bases; nucleotides not matched to a gene: 3. The CDR3 consists of 15 residues. In DNA form, the CDR3 reads TGTGCCAGCAGCTTAGCCGGGACTAGCGGGCTTGAGCAGTTCTTC. Translated: CASSLAGTSGLEQFF.

The chain has TRBV7-9 and TRBJ2-2; 8 nucleotides line up with TRBD2. With V trimmed by 5 bases and J by 4 bases, 12 bases remained unmatched. The length of the CDR3 is 17 residues. Germline V gene lookup returns CDR1 SEHNR and CDR2 FQNEAQ (reference sequence). The CDR3 sequence is CASSKTTAGGRTGELFF. The CDR3 DNA reads as TGTGCCAGCAGCAAGACGACTGCGGGAGGTCGCACCGGGGAGCTGTTTTTT.